This T cell receptor (beta chain) originates from a study of blood T cell repertoires in COVID-19. J was trimmed by 3 bases and V by 5 bases; bases with no gene match: 7. Germline V gene lookup returns CDR1 MDHEN and CDR2 SYDVKM. There are 15 residues in the CDR3. Assay: immunoSEQ multiplex PCR; the TCRdb copy retains only in-frame clones and omits some. The data show a few hundred thousand clones, nearly 90% seen once. This TCR was recovered from a woman aged 18-29 years with acute COVID-19. Source material: PBMCs or T cells enriched from blood (not recorded which). The chain joins TRBV28 to TRBJ2-7, with 10 bases matching TRBD1. CDR3 nucleotide sequence: TGTGCCAGCAGTCCCGACAGGGGGCCCAGCTACGAGCAGTACTTC. Amino acid sequence: CASSPDRGPSYEQYF.